Each of the 19 T cell receptor beta chains below was sequenced from the same sample in a study of T cells in women clearing cervical HPV infection. Assay: immunoSEQ multiplex PCR; the TCRdb copy retains only in-frame clones and omits some. The table lists 20,000 to 30,000 clones. Input material: blood buffy coat. These receptors were taken from a woman between 18 and 69 years old with a cervical HPV16 infection that either progressed to CIN3+ or cleared (not recorded which).

For this clone: The CDR3 end is not reached by the read, which stops 3 residues before it; the germline J gene fills it in. The V gene is TRBV19, the J gene TRBJ1-2; a possible D gene is TRBD1 (6 bases). Trimming cost V 3 bases and J 0 bases, with 8 bases left between them. The CDR3 consists of 14 residues. Germline values: CDR1 LNHDA, CDR2 SQIVND (reference sequence). The CDR3: CASSIDRTNYGYTF. The CDR3 bases that were read are TGTGCCAGTAGTATCGACAGGACTAACTATGGC.

Comment on this clone: Read sequence stops 3 residues before the CDR3 end, and the germline J gene provides the missing end. The chain couples TRBV7-9 to TRBJ2-7; D is unresolved. This CDR3 has 13 amino acids. The V gene lost 6 bases and the J gene lost 6 bases, with 15 bases spanning the gap. CDR1 SEHNR and CDR2 FQNEAQ come from the germline V gene (reference sequence). The DNA read from the CDR3 is TGTGCCAGCAGGGAAGACTCCGGTTTCGAG. Amino acids: CASREDSGFE. The entire CDR3 is CASREDSGFEQYF.

In regard to this clone: From the germline J gene comes the end of the CDR3, since the read stops 3 residues before it. V is TRBV5-1 and J is TRBJ2-1; 7 bases fit TRBD2. This CDR3 has 14 residues. The germline gives CDR1 SGHRS, CDR2 YFSETQ. The V gene end was trimmed by 2 bases and the J gene end by 6 bases; junction bases not matched to a gene: 5. The part of the CDR3 DNA that was read is TGCGCCAGCAGCTTCGGCGGGGGAGGCAATGAG. Translated: CASSFGGGGNE. The CDR3 in full is CASSFGGGGNEQFF.

As for this clone: The observed sequence ends 3 residues before the CDR3 terminus, with the missing tail filled in from the germline J gene. The V call is TRBV20-1, the J call TRBJ1-2; D is perhaps TRBD1 (6 bases). V lost 3 bases and J 7 bases, leaving 15 bases between the germline ends. Germline loops: CDR1 DFQATT, CDR2 SNEGSKA (reference sequence). The CDR3 spans 13 residues. The CDR3 bases that were read are TGCAGTGCTAGGCTAAAACAGGGTCTTGGC. It is translated as CSARLKQGLG. The CDR3 in full is CSARLKQGLGYTF.

As concerns this clone: The CDR3 end lies 3 residues beyond the end of the read and is filled in from the germline J gene. The V and J genes are TRBV29-1 and TRBJ2-6, with unresolved D. Germline V lookup: CDR1 SQVTM, CDR2 ANQGSEA. Trimming removed 4 bases at V and 1 base at J, with 8 bases between. The length of the CDR3 is 14 residues. CDR3 sequence: CSVVQLSGANVLTF. The CDR3 bases that were read are TGCAGCGTTGTACAATTATCTGGGGCCAACGTC.

Worth noting for this clone: The CDR3 goes on 3 residues after the read ends, and that part is filled in from the germline J gene. The chain couples TRBV7-8 to TRBJ2-5; perhaps TRBD1 as D (7 bases). Germline values: CDR1 SGHVS, CDR2 FQNEAQ. V gave up 6 bases and J gave up 1 base, with 15 bases separating them. This CDR3 is built from 15 residues. Partial CDR3 DNA: TGTGCCAGCAGGCGGGACAGCCGTACCCAAGAGACC. Amino acid sequence: CASRRDSRTQET. Given in full, the CDR3 is CASRRDSRTQETQYF.

A remark on this clone: The CDR3 end is not reached by the read, which stops 3 residues before it; the germline J gene fills it in. The chain couples TRBV10-3 to TRBJ1-5; maybe TRBD1 (6 bases). V gave up 8 bases and J gave up 0 bases, with 11 bases separating them. Germline V gene data show CDR1 as ENHRY and CDR2 as SYGVKD. The CDR3 spans 14 residues. This chain's CDR3 is CAIGTQDSNQPQHF. CDR3 DNA (partial): TGTGCCATCGGGACACAAGATAGCAATCAGCCC.

About this clone: The read stops 3 residues short of the end of the CDR3; the missing end is completed from the germline J gene. The chain is built from TRBV4-1 and TRBJ1-2, with TRBD1 matching 7 bases. The length of the CDR3 is 15 residues. Germline CDR1 is MGHRA and CDR2 is YSYEKL. V was clipped by 4 bases and J by 4 bases; unmatched bases: 9. The CDR3 reads CASSRGPGGFYGYTF. Incomplete CDR3 DNA: TGCGCCAGCAGCCGAGGACCAGGGGGTTTCTATGGC.

The part of the CDR3 DNA that was read is TGTGCCAGCAGTGTCAGGGGCGTGGTCTATGGC. This encodes CASSVRGVVYG. The full CDR3 is CASSVRGVVYGYTF. The V call is TRBV2, the J call TRBJ1-2; D perhaps matches TRBD1 (6 bases). The DNA ends 3 residues before the CDR3 does, and the rest of the CDR3 is filled in from the germline J gene. V shed 4 bases and J shed 4 bases, with 13 bases lying between them. The CDR3 runs 14 residues. CDR1 is SNHLY and CDR2 is FYNNEI in the germline V gene.

A word on this clone: The observed sequence ends 3 residues before the CDR3 terminus, with the missing tail filled in from the germline J gene. The V and J genes are TRBV19 and TRBJ1-1; possibly TRBD1 for D (5 bases). The CDR3 is 13 residues long. The germline CDR1 and CDR2 sequences are LNHDA and SQIVND (reference sequence). The germline V and J ends were trimmed by 5 bases and 0 bases, with 7 bases remaining between them. CDR3 protein: CASSDSMNTEAFF. The sequenced CDR3 bases are TGTGCCAGTAGTGACAGCATGAACACTGAA.

A note on this clone: The CDR3 end is not reached by the read, which stops 3 residues before it; the germline J gene fills it in. The chain couples TRBV7-7 to TRBJ1-1; perhaps TRBD1 as D (5 bases). CDR1 and CDR2 (germline): SSHAT, FNYEAQ (reference sequence). Trimming stripped 5 bases from V and 3 bases from J, with 16 bases between. The CDR3 contains 15 residues. The covered CDR3 bases are TGTGCCAGCAGCCCTTACGGACAAGGATACACTGAA. Protein sequence: CASSPYGQGYTE. The CDR3, in full, reads CASSPYGQGYTEAFF.

Note on this clone: The read is 3 residues too short to cover the CDR3 end, so that end is filled in from the germline J gene. The chain joins TRBV19 to TRBJ2-4; 7 bases map to TRBD1. This CDR3 has 15 residues. Germline V gene data show CDR1 as LNHDA and CDR2 as SQIVND (reference sequence). The CDR3 bases that were read are TGTGCCAGTAAATCGAGGGGGCGAACTAACTATGGT. Its protein is CASKSRGRTNYG. The entire CDR3 protein is CASKSRGRTNYGQYF.

As to this clone: The CDR3 end lies 3 residues beyond the end of the read and is filled in from the germline J gene. The rearrangement uses TRBV7-9 and TRBJ1-1, with D unresolved. V was clipped by 5 bases and J by 3 bases, with 13 bases between them. Germline V CDR1 and CDR2: SEHNR, FQNEAQ (reference sequence). This CDR3 comprises 14 residues. The CDR3 DNA, read in part, is TGTGCCAGCAGCCCAGACTTTAGGCACACTGAA. It codes for CASSPDFRHTE. The whole CDR3 protein reads CASSPDFRHTEAFF.

To note about this clone: The read ends 3 residues shy of where the CDR3 ends; the end is completed using the germline J gene. This chain links TRBV18 with TRBJ1-1; maybe TRBD1 (5 bases). The germline V gene has CDR1 KGHSH and CDR2 LQKENI. CDR3 length equals 14 residues. Between the trimmed V and J ends, which lost 5 bases and 4 bases, there was a span of 14 bases. The part of the CDR3 DNA that was read is TGTGCCAGCTCAAGGCCTGAGGGGTCCACTGAA. Encoded protein: CASSRPEGSTE. In full, the CDR3 reads CASSRPEGSTEAFF.

For this clone: Germline is not matched at one junction end, which may reflect a read error. The CDR3 end lies 3 residues beyond the end of the read and is filled in from the germline J gene. The same CDR3 also results from other DNA sequences found in this sample. The V and J genes are TRBV6-1 and TRBJ1-2; 8 bases are a match to TRBD1. Per the germline V gene, CDR1 is MNHNS and CDR2 is SASEGT. The CDR3 extends over 13 amino acids. CDR3 DNA (partial): TGTGCCAGCAGTGAACACAGGGGGGATGGA. Translation: CASSEHRGDG. In full, the CDR3 reads CASSEHRGDGYTF.

A remark on this clone: The sequenced fragment ends 3 residues before the CDR3 boundary, so the rest is inferred from the germline J gene. This rearrangement joins TRBV20-1 to TRBJ2-1; 14 nucleotides agree with TRBD2. Germline CDR1 DFQATT, CDR2 SNEGSKA (reference sequence). The CDR3 runs to 14 residues. V lost 5 bases to trimming and J lost 6 bases; unmatched junction nucleotides: 3. The CDR3 bases that were read are TGCAGTGCTCCGGGACTAGCGGGAGTCAATGAG. Translated: CSAPGLAGVNE. The full CDR3 sequence reads CSAPGLAGVNEQFF.

On this clone: The CDR3 end lies 3 residues beyond the end of the read and is filled in from the germline J gene. The chain couples TRBV7-2 to TRBJ2-3, with D perhaps TRBD2 (5 bases). CDR3 length: 14 residues. Germline assignment: CDR1 SGHTA and CDR2 FQGNSA. Trimming cost V 4 bases and J 0 bases, with 8 bases left between them. This CDR3 is CASSSGLSTDTQYF. Incomplete CDR3 DNA: TGTGCCAGCAGCTCCGGACTGAGCACAGATACG.

As concerns this clone: Read sequence stops 3 residues before the CDR3 end, and the germline J gene provides the missing end. The chain combines TRBV29-1 with TRBJ1-1, with D tentatively TRBD1 (6 bases). With 5 bases removed from V and 6 bases from J, the gap between germline ends came to 10 bases. Looked up from germline, CDR1 is SQVTM and CDR2 is ANQGSEA. The CDR3 length is 11 residues. CDR3 DNA, as far as it was read: TGCAGCGTTTTACAGGGCCCTGAA. This encodes CSVLQGPE. The CDR3 in full is CSVLQGPEAFF. Filled out from reference TRBV29-1 and TRBJ1-1, the complete variable domain reads SAVISQKPSRDICQRGTSLTIQCQVDSQVTMMFWYRQQPGQSLTLIATANQGSEATYESGFVIDKFPISRPNLTFSTLTVSNMSPEDSSIYLCSVLQGPEAFFGQGTRLTVV.

With regard to this clone: The read is 3 residues too short to cover the CDR3 end, so that end is filled in from the germline J gene. V gene TRBV11-2 combines with J gene TRBJ2-4; maybe TRBD1 (6 bases). The CDR3 has 15 amino acids. Germline loops: CDR1 SGHAT, CDR2 FQNNGV. CDR3 sequence reads: CASSRLSTGQETQYF. Incomplete CDR3 DNA: TGTGCCAGCAGCCGCCTTTCAACAGGGCAAGAGACT.